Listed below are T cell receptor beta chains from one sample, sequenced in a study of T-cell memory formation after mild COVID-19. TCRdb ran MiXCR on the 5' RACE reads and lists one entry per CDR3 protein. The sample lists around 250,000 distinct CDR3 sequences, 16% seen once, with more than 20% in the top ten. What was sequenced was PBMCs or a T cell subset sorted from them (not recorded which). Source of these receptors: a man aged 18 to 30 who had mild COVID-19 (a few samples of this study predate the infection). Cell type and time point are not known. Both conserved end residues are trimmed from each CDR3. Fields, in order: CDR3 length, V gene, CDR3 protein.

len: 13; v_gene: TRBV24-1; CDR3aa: ATSGRDYHQETQY
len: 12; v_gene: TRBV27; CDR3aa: ARQGGEVTYEQY
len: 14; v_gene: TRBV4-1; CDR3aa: ASSQEGGREGYGYT
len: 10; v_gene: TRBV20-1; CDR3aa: SVQGSLDTQY
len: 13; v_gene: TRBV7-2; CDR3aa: ASSPPPGGYSPLH
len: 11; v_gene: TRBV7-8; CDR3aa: ASSFSGVPGAF
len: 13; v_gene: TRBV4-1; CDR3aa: ASSQEPRSSYEQY
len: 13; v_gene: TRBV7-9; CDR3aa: ASSLRGQGPYEQY
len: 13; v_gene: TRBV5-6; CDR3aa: ASIARTAWGYGYT
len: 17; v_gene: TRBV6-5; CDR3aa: ASSYYRRLAVANTGELF
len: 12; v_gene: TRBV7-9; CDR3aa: ASSPGGRGLGYT
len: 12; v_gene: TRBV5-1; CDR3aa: ASSLPGGMTEAF
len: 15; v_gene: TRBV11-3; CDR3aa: ASSPGGGSSSYNEQF
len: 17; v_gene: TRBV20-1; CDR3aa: SAREGPGLAGATYNEQF
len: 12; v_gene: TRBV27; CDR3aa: ATRKEGHSYEQY
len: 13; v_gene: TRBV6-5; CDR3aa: ASSYRSGSSGPQH
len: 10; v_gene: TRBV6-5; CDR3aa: ASRESYNEQF
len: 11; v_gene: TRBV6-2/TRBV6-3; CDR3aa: ASSYIGGTEAF
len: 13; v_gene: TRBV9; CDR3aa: ASSVGGSGIETQY
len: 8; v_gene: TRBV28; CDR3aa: ASKNTEAF
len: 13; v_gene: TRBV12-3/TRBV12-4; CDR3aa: ASKGGRQGNQPQH
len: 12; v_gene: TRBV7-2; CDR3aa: ASSLASLPETQY
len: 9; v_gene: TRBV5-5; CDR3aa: ASSLGTGRL
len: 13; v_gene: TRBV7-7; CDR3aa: ASSKGASTNNEQF
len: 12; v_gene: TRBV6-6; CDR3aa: ASSAKQGVNGYT
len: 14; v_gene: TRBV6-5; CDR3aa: ASSYSPAQGGEKLF
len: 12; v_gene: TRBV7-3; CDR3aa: ASSLNGGAYEQF
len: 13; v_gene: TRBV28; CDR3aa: ASSPGEGYNSPLH
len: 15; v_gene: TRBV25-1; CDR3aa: ASSDRTGRVGTDTQY
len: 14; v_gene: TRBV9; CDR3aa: ASSVADRAGLHGYT
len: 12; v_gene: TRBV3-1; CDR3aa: ASGGRSSGNTIY
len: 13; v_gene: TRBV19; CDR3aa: ASSIRGSKNTEAF
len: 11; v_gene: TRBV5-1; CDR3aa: ASSAATRSTQY
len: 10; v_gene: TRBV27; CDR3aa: ASSSSGVGYT
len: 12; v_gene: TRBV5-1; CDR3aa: ASSSGQMFYEQY
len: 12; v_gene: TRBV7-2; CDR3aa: ASSLSGGIETQY
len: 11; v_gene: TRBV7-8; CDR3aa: ASSSHLPSPLH
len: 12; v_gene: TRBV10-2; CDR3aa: ASSGTAQNTEAF
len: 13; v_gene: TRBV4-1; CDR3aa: ASSQDVGGQETQY
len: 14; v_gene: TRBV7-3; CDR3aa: ASSLPGLAGVDTQY
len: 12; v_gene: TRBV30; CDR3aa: AWSFLGTNEKLF